The clone carrying this T cell receptor (beta chain) came up a few times. The library came from three nested PCR rounds adapted from ARM-PCR protocols. TCRdb passed the multiplex PCR reads through MiXCR, listing each CDR3 protein once. The sample holds about 200,000 distinct CDR3 sequences, over 55% seen once. This entry is derived from a study of tumor and adjacent non-tumor tissue in lung cancer. No cell sorting was done before RNA was extracted from the tissue. V was trimmed by 2 bases and J by 5 bases, leaving 15 bases between them. The V gene's germline CDR1 is DFQATT and CDR2 SNEGSKA (reference sequence). The CDR3 runs 14 residues.

This receptor was identified in a man between 60 and 75 years old with non-small cell lung cancer. The specimen sequenced was lung tumor tissue. The V gene is TRBV20-1, the J gene TRBJ2-5; D ambiguous. The CDR3, as DNA: TGCAGTGCTAGATACGTCCTGGGCAAGGAGACCCAGTACTTC. This gives the protein CSARYVLGKETQYF.